The T cell receptor (beta chain) described here comes from a study of T cell changes during pregnancy in multiple sclerosis. Libraries were prepared by immunoSEQ multiplex PCR; TCRdb keeps only in-frame clonotypes and omits some of them. Of 20,000 to 25,000 clones in the sample, roughly 90% were seen once. V was shortened by 3 bases and J by 3 bases, with 21 bases between the two germline ends. The CDR3 runs 18 residues. Germline-derived CDR1 and CDR2 are LNHDA and SQIVND (reference sequence). The chain links TRBV19 to TRBJ2-1; a weak D match, TRBD1 (6 bases). This TCR came from a female donor with multiple sclerosis, enrolled in a pregnancy study. The material sequenced was CD8+ T cells from peripheral blood mononuclear cells, taken after pregnancy. The CDR3 DNA sequence: TGTGCCAGTAGTATCACTCCCTGGACAGAGAAATACTACAATGAGCAGTTCTTC. This gives the protein CASSITPWTEKYYNEQFF. Full variable domain (remainder filled in from reference TRBV19 and TRBJ2-1): DGGITQSPKYLFRKEGQNVTLSCEQNLNHDAMYWYRQDPGQGLRLIYYSQIVNDFQKGDIAEGYSVSREKKESFPLTVTSAQKNPTAFYLCASSITPWTEKYYNEQFFGPGTRLTVL.